The 20 T cell receptor beta chains presented below share a single source sample, sequenced in a study of T cells in Graves' hyperthyroidism and ophthalmopathy. There were TCR beta CDR3 regions amplified from RNA transcripts. Using the HTBI primer set, a first-round RT-PCR was run on the TCR CDR3. One entry per CDR3 protein, called by TCRdb with MiXCR from the multiplex PCR reads. The profile shows around 700,000 distinct CDR3 sequences, roughly a sixth of them singletons. Sequencing was done on a sample of blood. These receptors were taken from a woman aged 50 to 65 with Graves' hyperthyroidism that later progressed to Graves' ophthalmopathy.

Concerning this clonotype: Being one base from a much bigger clone, this may be a read error. The V and J genes are TRBV6-1 and TRBJ1-4; the D is unclear. Germline CDR1 is MNHNS and CDR2 is SASEGT. This CDR3 contains 15 residues. The DNA of the CDR3 is TGTGCCAGCAGTGAAGTTGGGGTGGCGAATGAAAAACTGCTTTTT. Translation: CASSEVGVANEKLLF.

This clonotype was recorded at least ten times. This chain connects TRBV11-2 to TRBJ2-7; D gene unclear. The V end was cut by 5 bases, the J end by 0 bases, with 11 bases between. Germline V CDR1 and CDR2: SGHAT, FQNNGV. The CDR3 is made up of 14 amino acids. In DNA form, the CDR3 reads TGTGCCAGCAGCCTCGATCTGGCCTCCTACGAGCAGTACTTC. It specifies CASSLDLASYEQYF.

This clonotype was detected many times. The rearrangement links TRBV20-1 to TRBJ2-1, with D tentatively TRBD1 or TRBD2 (5 bases each). This CDR3 has 15 residues. V lost 0 bases and J 4 bases, leaving 13 bases between the germline ends. Germline CDR1 and CDR2: DFQATT and SNEGSKA (reference sequence). CDR3 coding DNA: TGCAGTGCTAGAGATCCGGGGCGGCCGTACAATGAGCAGTTCTTC. It yields the protein CSARDPGRPYNEQFF.

The rearrangement links TRBV12-3 or TRBV12-4 to TRBJ2-5, with 15 positions matching TRBD2. The V and J ends lost 3 bases and 5 bases, in that order; junction bases with no gene match: 4. The CDR3 runs to 16 residues. DNA for the CDR3: TGTGCCAGCAGTTTTGGACTAGCGGGGGGGCCCGAGACCCAGTACTTC. Amino acids: CASSFGLAGGPETQYF.

This clonotype was seen ten or more times. V usage is TRBV18 and J usage is TRBJ1-1, with a tentative D call TRBD1 (6 bases). V dropped 3 bases and J dropped 0 bases, with 11 bases sitting between them. Germline V gene data show CDR1 as KGHSH and CDR2 as LQKENI. The CDR3 runs 15 residues. CDR3 in amino acids: CASSPKQGMNTEAFF. CDR3 nucleotides: TGTGCCAGCTCACCGAAACAGGGCATGAACACTGAAGCTTTCTTT.

V and J are TRBV19 and TRBJ2-1, with D unresolved. The V gene's germline CDR1 is LNHDA and CDR2 SQIVND (reference sequence). Trimming pared 4 bases from V and 13 bases from J, leaving 14 bases between. This CDR3 region has 12 residues. The CDR3 sequence is CASSRQKARQFF. The CDR3 DNA sequence: TGTGCCAGTAGTAGGCAGAAAGCAAGACAGTTCTTC.

V and J are TRBV5-6 and TRBJ2-1; tentative D call: TRBD2 (5 bases). The germline V and J ends were trimmed by 0 bases and 9 bases, with 13 bases remaining between them. This CDR3 comprises 14 residues. The germline V gene encodes CDR1 SGHDT and CDR2 YYEEEE. The CDR3: CASSLVEGSGEQFF. CDR3 DNA sequence: TGTGCCAGCAGCTTGGTTGAGGGTTCGGGTGAGCAGTTCTTC.

The genes are TRBV9 and TRBJ2-1, with D tentatively TRBD1 or TRBD2 (5 bases each). CDR1 and CDR2 (germline): SGDLS, YYNGEE. With 4 bases removed from V and 8 bases from J, the gap between germline ends came to 16 bases. The CDR3 is made up of 14 amino acids. This chain's CDR3 is CASSPIPGRDEQFF. The CDR3 DNA follows: TGTGCCAGCAGCCCCATACCAGGGCGGGATGAGCAGTTCTTC.

In its sample, this clonotype was seen many times. V usage is TRBV3-1 and J usage is TRBJ2-5; the D is unclear. The CDR3 spans 14 residues. Germline V gives CDR1 LGHDT, CDR2 YNNKEL (reference sequence). Trimming stripped 0 bases from V and 1 base from J, with 6 bases between. CDR3: CASSQDLSQETQYF. DNA for the CDR3: TGTGCCAGCAGCCAAGATCTCAGCCAAGAGACCCAGTACTTC.

This sequence joins TRBV25-1 and TRBJ2-4; D is possibly TRBD1 (6 bases). CDR3 length: 16 amino acids. Trimming removed 2 bases from V and 0 bases from J, with 11 bases in between. The germline V gene has CDR1 MGHDK and CDR2 SYGVNS. CDR3: CASSEGRGLAKNIQYF. The DNA for the CDR3 is TGTGCCAGCAGTGAAGGCAGGGGCCTAGCCAAAAACATTCAGTACTTC.

There are a few counts of this clonotype. This CDR3 is CASRFDWSSYNEQFF. The DNA for the CDR3 is TGTGCCAGCAGGTTCGACTGGAGCTCCTACAATGAGCAGTTCTTC. J is TRBJ2-1 and V is TRBV12-3 or TRBV12-4; D uncertain. This CDR3 comprises 15 residues. V was shortened by 6 bases and J by 0 bases, with 12 bases between the two germline ends.

In its sample, this clonotype was seen many times. This rearrangement joins TRBV6-1 to TRBJ1-1, with 7 nucleotides matching TRBD1. V lost 5 bases to trimming and J lost 3 bases; unmatched junction nucleotides: 18. The CDR3 runs to 18 residues. Germline V gene lookup returns CDR1 MNHNS and CDR2 SASEGT. CDR3 bases: TGTGCCAGCAGTCCTTACTCGCAGACAGGGAATAGGGACACTGAAGCTTTCTTT. Translated, it gives CASSPYSQTGNRDTEAFF.

Points on this clonotype: This may arise from a read error, as a much more abundant clone is one base away. The J gene is TRBJ1-1, the V gene TRBV7-8; no firm D call. Germline V gene lookup returns CDR1 SGHVS and CDR2 FQNEAQ. The CDR3 sequence is 14 residues long. CDR3 nucleotide sequence: TGTGCCGGCAGCTTTCGGGGTGGGAGAACTGAAGCTTTCTTT. Encoded protein: CAGSFRGGRTEAFF.

This clonotype appeared many times. The chain couples TRBV5-1 to TRBJ2-1; unclear D gene. This CDR3 is 15 amino acids long. Germline CDR1 SGHRS, CDR2 YFSETQ. V dropped 2 bases and J dropped 3 bases, with 12 bases sitting between them. The CDR3, as DNA: TGCGCCAGCAGCTTAGGAGACATGGACTACAATGAGCAGTTCTTC. This codes for CASSLGDMDYNEQFF.

This clonotype was observed at least ten times. The chain joins TRBV20-1 to TRBJ2-7, with D perhaps given as TRBD1 or TRBD2 (5 bases each). V lost 3 bases to trimming and J lost 3 bases, with 12 bases between them. Germline loops: CDR1 DFQATT, CDR2 SNEGSKA (reference sequence). The CDR3 has 13 amino acids. CDR3 residues: CSASSHGGYEQYF. The CDR3 bases are TGCAGTGCTAGTTCCCATGGGGGCTACGAGCAGTACTTC.

This clonotype was counted between two and nine times. The CDR3 nucleotides read TGTGCCAGCAGCTTGGTCGACGGACCCGCGGGAGGCTACACCTTC. Translated, it gives CASSLVDGPAGGYTF. The genes are TRBV5-4 and TRBJ1-2; D is uncertain. Germline loops: CDR1 SGHNT, CDR2 YYREEE (reference sequence). With 0 bases removed from V and 8 bases from J, the gap between germline ends came to 17 bases. The CDR3 consists of 15 residues.

V usage is TRBV20-1 and J usage is TRBJ2-1, with D possibly matching TRBD2 (5 bases). V was clipped by 1 base and J by 9 bases, with 19 bases between them. The germline gives CDR1 DFQATT, CDR2 SNEGSKA (reference sequence). This CDR3 has 15 residues. CDR3 bases: TGCAGTGCTAGAGGACGCTTAAAGCGGTCGGCTGAGCAGTTCTTC. Translated: CSARGRLKRSAEQFF.

In DNA, the CDR3 is TGTGCCAGCAGCTTGCCTTTAAGGACAGGCACGGGTCTCGGCACAGATACGCAGTATTTT. Its translation: CASSLPLRTGTGLGTDTQYF. The rearrangement joins TRBV7-6 to TRBJ2-3; 7 bases are shared with TRBD1. The germline CDR1 and CDR2 sequences are SGHVS and FNYEAQ. Trimming at V came to 3 bases and at J to 1 base, leaving 19 bases not matched to a gene. The CDR3 loop spans 20 amino acids.

This clonotype was picked up many times. This sequence joins TRBV3-1 and TRBJ2-1, with TRBD2 identical over 14 bases. The CDR3 is 18 residues long. The V and J ends lost 4 bases and 0 bases, in that order; junction bases with no gene match: 5. Germline CDR1 is LGHDT and CDR2 is YNNKEL (reference sequence). The CDR3 nucleotides are TGTGCCAGCAGCCGAGGCGGGACTAGCGGGGGCTCCTACAATGAGCAGTTCTTC. Translating it yields CASSRGGTSGGSYNEQFF.

Remarks on this clonotype: It may be a read error: a sequence one base away is much more abundant. The chain joins TRBV5-6 to TRBJ1-1; D remains unclear. The CDR3 totals 14 residues. Germline loops: CDR1 SGHDT, CDR2 YYEEEE. DNA for the CDR3: TGTGCCAGCAGCCTCCTCAACTTGAACACTGAAGCTTCCTTT. This sequence encodes CASSLLNLNTEASF.